The sequence of this T cell receptor (beta chain) was determined in a study of control samples from healthy donors and cancer patients. CDR1 and CDR2 (germline): SGHTA, FQGTGA. This CDR3 comprises 16 residues. V dropped 5 bases and J dropped 1; count of bases not matched to a gene: 8. Data came from immunoSEQ multiplex PCR; TCRdb stores just in-frame clones and leaves some out. The repertoire holds roughly 99,000 clones, around 80% seen once, with roughly 2% in the top ten. The receptor's source is a man in his sixties in good health. The chain is built from TRBV7-3 and TRBJ2-3, with TRBD1 identical over 8 bases. Sample: blood. The CDR3 sequence: CASSTDRDRRTDTQYF. Here the CDR3 DNA reads TGTGCCAGCAGCACGGACCGGGACAGGCGCACAGATACGCAGTATTTT.